This T cell receptor beta chain appears in the sequencing data of a study of blood T cell repertoires in COVID-19. Assay used: immunoSEQ multiplex PCR; TCRdb lists only in-frame clones, some missing. The profile shows 70,000 to 80,000 clones, 84% of them singletons. The CDR3 has 15 amino acids. The germline CDR1 and CDR2 sequences are SGHKS and YYEKEE (reference sequence). Unmatched junction bases numbered 10, after V lost 4 bases and J lost 6 bases. The sample was peripheral blood. The chain links TRBV5-5 to TRBJ1-5; 7 bases are shared with TRBD1. The TCR comes from a human donor in a cohort sampled during active COVID-19. This chain's CDR3 is CASSTGTAKAQPQHF. The CDR3 DNA sequence: TGTGCCAGCAGCACCGGGACAGCTAAGGCTCAGCCCCAGCATTTT.